What follows are 4 T cell receptor beta chains derived from one specimen sequenced in a study of blood T cell repertoires in COVID-19. This table comes from immunoSEQ multiplex PCR, and its TCRdb copy is limited to in-frame clones, with some not included. Among approximately 330,000 clones listed, 70% to 90% were seen once. The sequencing sample was made of PBMCs or T cells enriched from blood (not recorded which). These receptors came from a woman in her thirties or forties with acute COVID-19.

This chain uses TRBV7-9 with TRBJ2-7; 9 bases map to TRBD1. J gave up 5 bases and V 1 base, and 9 bases lay outside the gene matches. CDR1 is SEHNR and CDR2 is FQNEAQ in the germline V gene (reference sequence). There are 16 residues in the CDR3. The CDR3 DNA reads as TGTGCCAGCAGCTTAGGCAACGGACAGGGGATCGACGAGCAGTACTTC. Residues: CASSLGNGQGIDEQYF. Variable domain in full (rest from reference TRBV7-9 and TRBJ2-7): DTGVSQNPRHKITKRGQNVTFRCDPISEHNRLYWYRQTLGQGPEFLTYFQNEAQLEKSRLLSDRFSAERPKGSFSTLEIQRTEQGDSAMYLCASSLGNGQGIDEQYFGPGTRLTVT.

The chain recombines TRBV27 with TRBJ2-1; possible D gene TRBD2, 6 bases. The CDR3 runs 16 residues. Germline lookup yields CDR1 MNHEY and CDR2 SMNVEV (reference sequence). V lost 5 bases and J lost 6, with 20 bases in between. The CDR3 sequence is CASSPRPVGTSNEQFF. The CDR3 nucleotides read TGTGCCAGCAGTCCCCGGCCGGTGGGGACTTCCAATGAGCAGTTCTTC.

The rearrangement joins TRBV7-9 to TRBJ2-5; 9 bases agree with TRBD2. Germline CDR1 reads SEHNR; CDR2 reads FQNEAQ (reference sequence). V shed 8 bases and J 0 bases; nucleotides not matched to a gene: 4. The CDR3 extends over 14 amino acids. In DNA, the CDR3 is TGTGCCAGCGCTAGACTAGCGGACCAAGAGACCCAGTACTTC. This encodes CASARLADQETQYF.

V usage is TRBV19 and J usage is TRBJ1-5; D gene uncertain. The germline gives CDR1 LNHDA, CDR2 SQIVND (reference sequence). Trimming pared 3 bases from V and 7 bases from J, leaving 10 bases between. This CDR3 has 13 amino acids. The CDR3 spells CASSIEVYQPQHF. The CDR3 DNA reads TGTGCCAGTAGTATCGAGGTGTACCAGCCCCAGCATTTT.